The clone carrying this T cell receptor (beta chain) turned up a few times. Seattle patients were enrolled while actively infected and followed longitudinally. Sequencing used immunoSEQ multiplex PCR; TCRdb keeps in-frame clones, though not all of them. Here the sample spans hundreds of thousands of clones, 88% being singletons. The germline V gene encodes CDR1 KGHSH and CDR2 LQKENI. This CDR3 has 15 residues. V lost 2 bases and J 1 base, leaving 11 bases between the germline ends. This sample was included in a study of blood T cell repertoires in COVID-19. Study background: Acute and convalescent COVID-19 samples came from the United States, Italy and Spain. Sources were T cells, B-cell-depleted T cells, or PBMCs; the material itself was cDNA or gDNA.

Sequenced: peripheral blood. The V gene is TRBV18, the J gene TRBJ1-1; no definite D call. The origin of this receptor is a woman aged 70-85 years with COVID-19, enrolled during active disease. The CDR3 DNA reads TGTGCCAGCTCACCATCGAAGCTTCGGAACACTGAAGCTTTCTTT. Amino acid sequence: CASSPSKLRNTEAFF.